This TCR beta chain came from a study of shared clonotypes between healthy human individuals. Findings of the study overall: Researchers found naive subsets generally carried larger estimated richness than memory subsets. Several donors had 4% to 6.5% of their naive CD4 clonotypes in common.

Comment on this clone: Its antigen is not identified.

On sorted subsets, replicate PCRs used roughly 190 ng DNA, or roughly 30,000 T cell genomes. The method was immunoSEQ multiplex PCR; TCRdb's version includes in-frame clones alone and lacks a portion of them. The sample holds about 1.9 million clones, roughly 95% seen once. Germline V gene lookup returns CDR1 GTSNPN and CDR2 SVGIG (reference sequence). The ends were cut back, 2 bases at V and 5 bases at J, with 12 bases in the middle. CDR3 length equals 13 residues. Naive CD8 populations comprised CD45RO-negative cells positively selected for CCR7, excluding terminally differentiated effector memory CD45RA+ cells.

This sequence joins TRBV30 and TRBJ2-5; TRBD2 is a possible D gene (6 bases). The sequenced sample consisted of naive CD8+ T cells from PBMCs. This receptor was identified in a man aged 18 to 30 in good health. Some clones in this sample may be carry-over from other donors' samples. The CDR3 bases are TGTGCCTGGAGTACAAGCCGGGGGGAGACCCAGTACTTC. Protein: CAWSTSRGETQYF.